Below, 14 T cell receptor beta chains from the same sample are listed, as sequenced in a study of blood T cell repertoires in COVID-19. Some clones are missing from TCRdb's copy, which holds only in-frame ones; the method was immunoSEQ multiplex PCR. Of 30,000 to 40,000 clones in the sample, roughly 91% are singletons; the top ten hold less than 15%. Sequencing was carried out using peripheral blood. The receptor source for this set is a man in his 70s with active COVID-19.

The chain recombines TRBV27 with TRBJ2-3; no clear D. The CDR3 sequence is 13 residues long. Trimming pared 2 bases from V and 4 bases from J, leaving 7 bases between. CDR1 is MNHEY and CDR2 is SMNVEV in the germline V gene (reference sequence). CDR3 in amino acids: CASSLRVADTQYF. In DNA, the CDR3 is TGTGCCAGCAGTTTAAGAGTCGCAGATACGCAGTATTTT.

Only one count was recorded for this clone. V usage is TRBV5-1 and J usage is TRBJ2-5; 10 nucleotides match TRBD1. After removal of 7 bases from V and 4 bases from J, the junction contained 16 bases not matched to a gene. This CDR3 has 17 amino acids. Germline V CDR1 and CDR2: SGHRS, YFSETQ. CDR3 nucleotide sequence: TGCGCCAGCCGCCGAGACCCCGGGACAGGGGATGGAGAGACCCAGTACTTC. Translating it yields CASRRDPGTGDGETQYF. Full variable domain (rest looked up from reference TRBV5-1 and TRBJ2-5): KAGVTQTPRYLIKTRGQQVTLSCSPISGHRSVSWYQQTPGQGLQFLFEYFSETQRNKGNFPGRFSGRQFSNSRSEMNVSTLELGDSALYLCASRRDPGTGDGETQYFGPGTRLLVL.

The chain's CDR3 is CASSPEEGRGEKLFF. DNA of the CDR3: TGTGCCAGCAGTCCCGAGGAGGGCCGGGGTGAAAAACTGTTTTTT. The chain carries TRBV27 and TRBJ1-4; D not resolved. The CDR3 length is 15 residues. Germline CDR1 is MNHEY and CDR2 is SMNVEV (reference sequence). Trimming left V 5 bases short and J 7 bases short, with 17 bases between.

The V and J genes are TRBV6-2 or TRBV6-3 and TRBJ1-5, with 8 bases aligning to TRBD1. There are 16 residues in the CDR3. The V and J ends lost 4 bases and 4 bases, in that order; junction bases with no gene match: 9. Germline loops: CDR1 MNHEY, CDR2 SVGEGT. Here the CDR3 reads CASSSLGQGQNQPQHF. The CDR3 bases are TGTGCCAGCAGTTCTCTCGGACAGGGCCAAAATCAGCCCCAGCATTTT.

The CDR3 bases are TGTGCCAGCAGCCCGGGACTAGCGGGAGCCCACAATGAGCAGTTCTTC. Translation gives CASSPGLAGAHNEQFF. The V call is TRBV5-5, the J call TRBJ2-1, with 14 bases matching TRBD2. With V trimmed by 4 bases and J by 5 bases, 5 bases remained unmatched. The germline CDR1 and CDR2 sequences are SGHKS and YYEKEE (reference sequence). The length of the CDR3 is 16 residues.

The CDR3 DNA follows: TGTGCCAGCAGCCCCGTGAGGCGATCCTACGAGCAGTACTTC. Its protein product is CASSPVRRSYEQYF. This chain joins TRBV5-6 and TRBJ2-7, with D hard to call. The CDR3 covers 14 residues. Trimming took off 4 bases at V and 1 base at J, with 12 bases between the two ends. Germline V gene lookup returns CDR1 SGHDT and CDR2 YYEEEE.

This clone has only a few counts. CDR3 nucleotides: TGTGCCAGCAGCGCTGTGACTAGAGCGGCGAACACCGGGGAGCTGTTTTTT. Translating gives CASSAVTRAANTGELFF. The genes are TRBV9 and TRBJ2-2, with a tentative D call TRBD2 (6 bases). Germline V gene lookup returns CDR1 SGDLS and CDR2 YYNGEE. The CDR3 has 17 residues. The ends were cut back, 3 bases at V and 0 bases at J, with 15 bases in the middle.

The V and J genes are TRBV23-1 and TRBJ1-4; the D is unclear. TRBV23-1 is an open reading frame whose function is uncertain. The CDR3 consists of 14 residues. V lost 4 bases to trimming and J lost 1 base, with 7 bases between them. The CDR3 loop is CASSRSLTNEKLFF. The CDR3 DNA reads as TGCGCCAGCAGTCGGAGTTTAACTAATGAAAAACTGTTTTTT.

The chain uses TRBV15 and TRBJ1-2, with 9 nucleotides matching TRBD1. Germline V lookup: CDR1 LNHNV, CDR2 YYDKDF (reference sequence). This CDR3 is built from 15 residues. V shed 3 bases, J shed 8 bases, and the junction held 10 bases outside the gene matches. CDR3 sequence reads: CATSSPWGTGSGYTF. CDR3 nucleotides: TGTGCCACCAGCAGTCCATGGGGGACAGGGAGCGGCTACACCTTC.

The chain has TRBV29-1 and TRBJ2-7, with D possibly TRBD2 on 5 matching bases. In germline, CDR1 is SQVTM, CDR2 ANQGSEA. CDR3 length equals 12 residues. V lost 8 bases and J 0 bases, leaving 11 bases between the germline ends. The CDR3 DNA is TGCAGCCACGGGGAGAGCTCCTACGAGCAGTACTTC. It specifies CSHGESSYEQYF.

This clone was seen once. The chain links TRBV5-4 to TRBJ2-2; the match to TRBD2 covers 11 bases. This CDR3 is built from 16 residues. With V trimmed by 4 bases and J by 2 bases, 4 bases remained unmatched. Germline V gene lookup returns CDR1 SGHNT and CDR2 YYREEE (reference sequence). CDR3 sequence: CASSPGLADNTGELFF. The CDR3 region has the DNA TGTGCCAGCAGCCCGGGACTAGCGGACAACACCGGGGAGCTGTTTTTT.

The V gene is TRBV3-1 (or the pseudogene TRBV3-2), the J gene TRBJ1-1, with D tentatively TRBD1 (5 bases). CDR1 is LGHDT, CDR2 YNNKEL, per germline (reference sequence). The CDR3 is 16 amino acids. The V end lost 0 bases, the J end lost 5 bases, and 16 bases lay between the germline ends. In nucleotides, the CDR3 is TGTGCCAGCAGCCAAGAAGGGAGGGACTGGAATACTGAAGCTTTCTTT. Amino acid sequence: CASSQEGRDWNTEAFF.

The chain combines TRBV19 with TRBJ1-5; 7 positions agree with TRBD1. Germline assignment: CDR1 LNHDA and CDR2 SQIVND (reference sequence). The CDR3 is 14 amino acids. Trimming cost V 9 bases and J 3 bases; bases outside gene matches: 8. CDR3 region: CASTTGAPNQPQHF. CDR3 bases: TGTGCCAGCACCACAGGGGCCCCCAATCAGCCCCAGCATTTT.

The chain is built from TRBV23-1 and TRBJ2-7; 9 bases map to TRBD1. TRBV23-1 has ORF status, its function being uncertain. Trimming took 7 bases from V and 5 from J; bases not matched to a gene: 6. The CDR3 covers 13 residues. This chain's CDR3 is CASNRTGADEQYF. The CDR3 DNA sequence: TGCGCCAGCAACCGGACAGGGGCGGACGAGCAGTACTTC.